These T cell receptor beta chains were read from a single sample in a study of blood T cells in healthy people across ages. TCRdb re-analysed the 5' RACE reads in MiXCR, keeping a single row per CDR3 protein. This table holds about 1.1 million distinct CDR3 sequences, approximately 38% found once. The specimen was blood. These TCRs come from a man between 18 and 29 years old in good health. The CDR3 runs from the conserved cysteine through the conserved F or W. Fields, in order: D gene, clone size, V gene, J gene, CDR3 protein, CDR3 DNA. The D gene is left open where the match is weak. The size of a clone is reported for some rows only, either as once, few or many, or as a class for expanded clones.

.	.	TRBV7-2	TRBJ2-4	CASSLVDELAKNIQYF	TGTGCCAGCAGCTTAGTCGACGAACTAGCCAAAAACATTCAGTACTTC
TRBD1	.	TRBV7-2	TRBJ1-5	CASSATGINQPQHF	TGTGCCAGCAGCGCGACAGGGATCAATCAGCCCCAGCATTTT
.	few	TRBV5-1	TRBJ1-4	CASSLAYGEPEKLFF	TGCGCCAGCAGCTTGGCTTACGGGGAGCCAGAAAAACTGTTTTTT
.	.	TRBV11-2	TRBJ2-2	CASSSVGGSGELFF	TGTGCCAGCAGCTCAGTGGGCGGATCCGGGGAGCTGTTTTTT
TRBD1	.	TRBV5-1	TRBJ1-4	CASSQGQAVNEKLFF	TGCGCCAGCAGCCAGGGACAGGCGGTTAATGAAAAACTGTTTTTT
TRBD2	many	TRBV5-1	TRBJ2-1	CASNRLAQYNEQFF	TGCGCCAGCAACAGACTAGCGCAGTACAATGAGCAGTTCTTC
.	few	TRBV9	TRBJ2-1	CASSVGGAGNNEQFF	TGTGCCAGCAGCGTAGGGGGGGCTGGCAACAATGAGCAGTTCTTC
.	.	TRBV9	TRBJ2-3	CASSVRTQEDTQYF	TGTGCCAGCAGCGTCCGGACGCAGGAAGATACGCAGTATTTT
TRBD1	few	TRBV19	TRBJ2-3	CASTQGAPTDTQYF	TGTGCCAGCACGCAGGGGGCCCCCACAGATACGCAGTATTTT
TRBD1	.	TRBV7-9	TRBJ2-1	CASSLRTGLTTYNEQFF	TGTGCCAGCAGCTTAAGGACAGGCCTAACCACCTACAATGAGCAGTTCTTC
.	.	TRBV3-1	TRBJ2-2	CASNREAGSAGELFF	TGTGCCAGCAACCGCGAGGCAGGGTCCGCCGGGGAGCTGTTTTTT
TRBD2	many	TRBV11-3	TRBJ2-3	CASSRGRREFVGDTQYF	TGTGCCAGCAGCCGTGGAAGGCGGGAGTTTGTTGGAGATACGCAGTATTTT
TRBD1	few	TRBV12-3/TRBV12-4	TRBJ1-5	CASQTGTVSQPQHF	TGTGCCAGCCAGACAGGGACGGTGTCTCAGCCCCAGCATTTT
.	few	TRBV4-1	TRBJ1-1	CASSHLRDPQDAEAFF	TGCGCCAGCAGCCACCTCCGGGACCCCCAAGACGCTGAAGCTTTCTTT
TRBD2	once	TRBV20-1	TRBJ2-1	CSAYRTSGGIDSYNEQFF	TGCAGTGCTTACCGGACTAGCGGGGGGATTGATTCCTACAATGAGCAGTTCTTC
.	few	TRBV27	TRBJ2-6	CASSLLGPSGANVLTF	TGTGCCAGCAGTTTATTGGGACCCTCTGGGGCCAACGTCCTGACTTTC
.	few	TRBV6-2/TRBV6-3	TRBJ2-3	CASSQRLVPDTQYF	TGTGCCAGCAGCCAACGGCTAGTACCAGATACGCAGTATTTT
TRBD1	.	TRBV30	TRBJ2-7	CAWRNRTGHSYEQYF	TGTGCCTGGAGAAACCGGACAGGCCATTCCTACGAGCAGTACTTC
TRBD1	.	TRBV20-1	TRBJ1-1	CSARGLLRGLGTEAFF	TGCAGTGCTAGAGGTCTGCTCAGGGGGCTAGGGACTGAAGCTTTCTTT
.	.	TRBV20-1	TRBJ2-2	CSAMPLGGELFF	TGCAGTGCTATGCCGTTGGGCGGGGAGCTGTTTTTT
.	.	TRBV12-3/TRBV12-4	TRBJ1-2	CASSFQGGRGANYDYTF	TGTGCCAGCAGTTTCCAGGGTGGGAGGGGAGCTAACTATGACTACACCTTC
.	.	TRBV18	TRBJ2-5	CASSPIVDQKRETQYF	TGTGCCAGCTCACCAATTGTGGACCAAAAGCGAGAGACCCAGTACTTC
.	.	TRBV29-1	TRBJ2-4	CSVPGNLGKNIQYF	TGCAGCGTGCCGGGGAATCTGGGCAAAAACATTCAGTACTTC
.	.	TRBV15	TRBJ2-1	CATSDPGTRNNEQFF	TGTGCCACCAGCGACCCCGGGACTCGAAACAATGAGCAGTTCTTC
.	many	TRBV20-1	TRBJ1-2	CSARESTREGYTF	TGCAGTGCTAGAGAATCCACAAGGGAAGGCTACACCTTC
.	.	TRBV30	TRBJ2-1	CAWSMVNEQFF	TGTGCCTGGAGTATGGTGAATGAGCAGTTCTTC
.	.	TRBV7-2	TRBJ2-3	CATQRRSNTDTQYF	TGTGCCACCCAACGGAGGAGCAACACAGATACGCAGTATTTT
.	.	TRBV5-1	TRBJ2-1	CASSLQGLNEQFF	TGCGCCAGCAGCTTGCAGGGGCTCAATGAGCAGTTCTTC
.	.	TRBV4-1	TRBJ2-3	CASSHSTSRPTDTQYF	TGCGCCAGCAGCCATAGCACTTCCCGACCCACAGATACGCAGTATTTT
.	few	TRBV12-3/TRBV12-4	TRBJ2-7	CASSEPGASRKEEQYF	TGTGCCAGCAGCGAACCTGGGGCTAGCCGAAAAGAAGAGCAGTACTTC
.	few	TRBV6-6	TRBJ1-4	CASSYRENEKLFF	TGTGCCAGCAGTTACCGGGAAAATGAAAAACTGTTTTTT
TRBD1	few	TRBV9	TRBJ2-5	CASSVAGTGGRETQYF	TGTGCCAGCAGCGTAGCCGGGACAGGGGGTAGAGAGACCCAGTACTTC
.	few	TRBV29-1	TRBJ2-5	CSVNRQETQYF	TGCAGCGTAAACAGGCAAGAGACCCAGTACTTC
TRBD2	.	TRBV4-2	TRBJ2-1	CASSLTSGGAQSYNEQFF	TGTGCCAGCAGCCTTACTAGCGGGGGGGCCCAATCCTACAATGAGCAGTTCTTC
.	.	TRBV11-2	TRBJ2-3	CASSSHAGHLTDAQYF	TGTGCCAGCAGCTCCCACGCGGGACATCTCACAGATGCGCAGTATTTT
.	few	TRBV6-2/TRBV6-3	TRBJ1-4	CASSPDDGGRVFNEKLFF	TGTGCCAGCAGCCCTGACGACGGGGGGCGAGTCTTTAATGAAAAACTGTTTTTT
TRBD1	.	TRBV4-1	TRBJ2-1	CASSSGGSTGIYNEQFF	TGCGCCAGCAGCTCTGGGGGTTCGACAGGGATCTACAATGAGCAGTTCTTC
.	.	TRBV6-1	TRBJ1-5	CASRVDRGSSNQPQHF	TGTGCCAGCAGAGTCGATAGGGGAAGCAGCAATCAGCCCCAGCATTTT
.	.	TRBV11-2	TRBJ2-1	CASSLFHNEQFF	TGTGCCAGCAGTCTTTTTCACAATGAGCAGTTCTTC
.	.	TRBV30	TRBJ1-2	CAKNRQGGGYTF	TGTGCCAAGAATCGGCAGGGAGGTGGCTACACCTTC